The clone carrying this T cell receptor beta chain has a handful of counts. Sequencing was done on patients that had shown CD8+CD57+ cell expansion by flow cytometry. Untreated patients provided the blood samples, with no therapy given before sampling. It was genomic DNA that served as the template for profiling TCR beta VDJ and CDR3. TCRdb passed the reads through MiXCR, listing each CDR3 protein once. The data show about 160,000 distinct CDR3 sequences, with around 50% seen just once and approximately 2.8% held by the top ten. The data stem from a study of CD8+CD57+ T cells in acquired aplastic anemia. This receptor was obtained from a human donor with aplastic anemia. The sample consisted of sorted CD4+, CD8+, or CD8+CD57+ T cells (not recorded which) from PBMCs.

CDR3 amino acids: CASANRGTANQPQHF. DNA of the CDR3: TGTGCCAGCGCCAACAGGGGAACCGCAAATCAGCCCCAGCATTTT. The chain combines TRBV27 with TRBJ1-5; TRBD1 matches at 7 bases. Germline V CDR1 and CDR2: MNHEY, SMNVEV (reference sequence). Losses at the gene ends were 8 bases for V and 4 bases for J; bases not matched to a gene: 11. There are 15 residues in the CDR3.